These 15 T cell receptor beta chains came from one sample sequenced in a study. Via MiXCR, TCRdb re-called the 5' RACE reads, giving one row per CDR3 protein. The table shows about 10,000 distinct CDR3 sequences, with around 44% occurring only once. The sorted Tregs were CD4+CD25+CD127-/low cells. The sample taken for sequencing was Tregs sorted from a lymph node. Receptors originate from a female donor with breast cancer.

The chain uses TRBV20-1 and TRBJ2-3; D possibly matches TRBD1 or TRBD2 (5 bases each). With 4 bases removed from V and 11 bases from J, the gap between germline ends came to 10 bases. CDR1 and CDR2 (germline): DFQATT, SNEGSKA (reference sequence). There are 10 residues in the CDR3. The CDR3 DNA reads TGCAGTGCTAATTTTGGGGGGCAGTATTTT. It is translated as CSANFGGQYF.

The chain uses TRBV12-3 or TRBV12-4 and TRBJ2-5, with 11 bases fitting TRBD2. This CDR3 is built from 17 residues. V gave up 8 bases and J gave up 0 bases; unmatched junction bases: 11. CDR3 amino acids: CASGGTSGGVYQETQYF. CDR3 sequence (DNA): TGTGCCAGCGGAGGGACTAGCGGAGGCGTGTACCAAGAGACCCAGTACTTC.

This clonotype showed up just once. This chain connects TRBV20-1 to TRBJ2-7; no firm D call. Trimming cost V 1 base and J 4 bases, with 11 bases left between them. The CDR3 spans 13 residues. In germline, CDR1 is DFQATT, CDR2 SNEGSKA (reference sequence). The CDR3 coding sequence is TGCAGTGCTAGAGTGAAAGTTAGTTACGAGCAGTACTTC. Its translation is CSARVKVSYEQYF.

This chain connects TRBV11-2 to TRBJ2-7; D unclear. The CDR3 length is 16 residues. V lost 4 bases to trimming and J lost 0 bases, with 16 bases between them. Per germline, CDR1 SGHAT and CDR2 FQNNGV. CDR3 sequence reads: CASSSFGAGFSYEQYF. The CDR3 DNA is TGTGCCAGCAGCTCCTTCGGTGCAGGCTTCTCCTACGAGCAGTACTTC.

The genes are TRBV15 and TRBJ1-2; the match to TRBD1 covers 8 bases. Germline CDR1 LNHNV, CDR2 YYDKDF (reference sequence). Trimming at V came to 5 bases and at J to 4 bases, leaving 9 bases not matched to a gene. The CDR3 extends over 15 amino acids. This chain's CDR3 is CATSESRGRSYGYTF. The CDR3 nucleotides are TGTGCCACCAGCGAAAGCAGGGGGCGAAGCTATGGCTACACCTTC.

The chain carries TRBV27 and TRBJ1-6; no definite D call. The CDR3 runs 14 residues. The ends were cut back, 7 bases at V and 10 bases at J, with 17 bases in the middle. Per germline, CDR1 MNHEY and CDR2 SMNVEV (reference sequence). CDR3 DNA: TGTGCCAGCACTCTGGGTGGGCCATACTCACCCCTCCACTTT. It specifies CASTLGGPYSPLHF.

The chain uses TRBV4-1 and TRBJ2-3; the D gene is possibly TRBD2 (6 bases). V dropped 1 base and J dropped 4 bases, with 15 bases sitting between them. The CDR3 is made up of 16 amino acids. Germline V gene lookup returns CDR1 MGHRA and CDR2 YSYEKL. The CDR3 nucleotides read TGCGCCAGCAGCCAAGCTTCCGGGAGTCTCTCAGATACGCAGTATTTT. It is translated as CASSQASGSLSDTQYF.

On this clonotype itself: Compared with germline, one end of the junction differs, possibly owing to a read error. This chain connects TRBV7-2 to TRBJ2-1, with D possibly TRBD2 on 6 matching bases. The length of the CDR3 is 16 residues. Germline V gene sequence: CDR1 SGHTA, CDR2 FQGNSA. Written as DNA, the CDR3 is TGTGCCAGCAGCGAGCTAGCGCGAGACTCCTGCAATGAGCAGTTCTTC. Amino acids: CASSELARDSCNEQFF.

This clonotype came up a few times. V is TRBV10-1 and J is TRBJ2-5; tentatively, D is TRBD1 (6 bases). The germline V and J ends were trimmed by 1 base and 0 bases, with 12 bases remaining between them. The CDR3 consists of 16 residues. Per the germline V gene, CDR1 is WNHNN and CDR2 is SYGVQD (reference sequence). CDR3 coding DNA: TGCGCCAGCAGTGAGTTCGCGAGGGGGTACCAAGAGACCCAGTACTTC. This encodes CASSEFARGYQETQYF.

The CDR3 coding sequence is TGCAGTGCTACCTACGGGGTCACAGATACGCAGTATTTT. Its protein product is CSATYGVTDTQYF. The V and J genes are TRBV20-1 and TRBJ2-3, with D tentatively TRBD2 (5 bases). The CDR3 length is 13 residues. CDR1 and CDR2 (germline): DFQATT, SNEGSKA (reference sequence). V lost 4 bases and J lost 2, with 10 bases in between.

This clonotype was seen more than once but under ten times. The genes are TRBV7-2 and TRBJ1-5; 7 nucleotides align to TRBD1. CDR3 length equals 15 residues. Germline V gene sequence: CDR1 SGHTA, CDR2 FQGNSA. The ends lost 5 bases at V and 5 bases at J; junction bases unmatched: 9. DNA of the CDR3: TGTGCCAGCAGCCGAAGACAGGGTCCGGATCAGCCCCAGCATTTT. This encodes CASSRRQGPDQPQHF. The whole variable domain, filled in from reference TRBV7-2 and TRBJ1-5, reads GAGVSQSPSNKVTEKGKDVELRCDPISGHTALYWYRQSLGQGLEFLIYFQGNSAPDKSGLPSDRFSAERTGGSVSTLTIQRTQQEDSAVYLCASSRRQGPDQPQHFGDGTRLSIL.

This chain connects TRBV20-1 to TRBJ2-1; 14 nucleotides agree with TRBD2. The trim removed 8 bases at V and 0 bases at J, leaving 9 bases unmatched. Germline-derived CDR1 and CDR2 are DFQATT and SNEGSKA (reference sequence). The CDR3 spans 17 residues. CDR3 amino acids: CSPGLAGGLSSYNEQFF. The CDR3 nucleotides are TGCAGTCCCGGACTAGCGGGAGGACTAAGCTCCTACAATGAGCAGTTCTTC.

The rearrangement uses TRBV4-1 and TRBJ2-7; D unresolved. V lost 3 bases, J lost 4 bases, and 19 bases lay in between. This CDR3 has 16 residues. Germline V lookup: CDR1 MGHRA, CDR2 YSYEKL. The CDR3 nucleotides are TGCGCCAGCAGCCATACAATGGCCCGTTACCTTTACGAGCAGTACTTC. This codes for CASSHTMARYLYEQYF.

The gene calls are TRBV2 and TRBJ1-2; tentative D call: TRBD1 (5 bases). V shed 3 bases and J shed 0 bases, with 11 bases lying between them. The CDR3 is 15 amino acids. The germline CDR1 and CDR2 sequences are SNHLY and FYNNEI. CDR3 sequence reads: CASSERQTTNYGYTF. CDR3 coding DNA: TGTGCCAGCAGTGAGCGACAGACCACTAACTATGGCTACACCTTC.

The chain recombines TRBV4-2 with TRBJ2-5; 8 nucleotides align to TRBD1. This CDR3 is built from 15 residues. Germline CDR1 is LGHNA and CDR2 is YNFKEQ. The trim removed 0 bases at V and 5 bases at J, leaving 5 bases unmatched. CDR3 nucleotide sequence: TGTGCCAGCAGCCAAGATGGTTCAGGGGGCGAGACCCAGTACTTC. Translation: CASSQDGSGGETQYF.